What follows are 16 T cell receptor beta chains derived from one specimen sequenced in a study of tumor T cells in aggressive B-cell lymphoma. Profiled with immunoSEQ multiplex PCR; TCRdb holds only in-frame clones, not every one. The sample yields about 2,100 clones, 90% to 95% seen once. The material sequenced was tumor tissue. The receptors come from an adult with diffuse large B cell lymphoma.

The chain employs TRBV13 and TRBJ2-3; a possible D gene is TRBD1 (5 bases). CDR3 length: 13 amino acids. Trimming cost V 8 bases and J 1 base, with 10 bases left between them. Germline V CDR1 and CDR2: PRHDT, FYEKMQ (reference sequence). The DNA of the CDR3 is TGTGCCAGCGTGGTAGGGGGCACAGATACGCAGTATTTT. Protein: CASVVGGTDTQYF.

The chain links TRBV27 to TRBJ2-7, with a weak D call TRBD1 (6 bases). Germline V gene lookup returns CDR1 MNHEY and CDR2 SMNVEV (reference sequence). V gave up 4 bases and J gave up 2 bases, with 15 bases separating them. There are 15 residues in the CDR3. The chain's CDR3 is CASSYRASATYEQYF. The CDR3 DNA sequence: TGTGCCAGCAGTTACAGGGCGAGTGCCACCTACGAGCAGTACTTC.

The chain couples TRBV11-3 to TRBJ1-1; the D gene is possibly TRBD1 (5 bases). CDR1 is SGHNT and CDR2 is YENEEA in the germline V gene. Trimming removed 4 bases from V and 2 bases from J, with 14 bases in between. The CDR3 consists of 15 residues. This CDR3 reads CASSSRKGFNTEAFF. Written as DNA, the CDR3 is TGTGCCAGCAGCTCCCGTAAGGGGTTTAACACTGAAGCTTTCTTT.

The V gene is TRBV5-4, the J gene TRBJ1-4; no clear D gene. Between the trimmed V and J ends, which lost 4 bases and 7 bases, there was a span of 11 bases. Germline-derived CDR1 and CDR2 are SGHNT and YYREEE (reference sequence). This CDR3 region has 13 residues. The CDR3 DNA sequence: TGTGCCAGCAGCCGGGGAGGTGGTGAAAAACTGTTTTTT. It codes for CASSRGGGEKLFF.

This clone has just a few counts. V gene TRBV11-2 combines with J gene TRBJ2-7; D unresolved. This CDR3 is built from 16 residues. V lost 2 bases, J lost 4 bases, and 18 bases lay in between. CDR1 and CDR2 (germline): SGHAT, FQNNGV. This CDR3 is CASSLTVWLGLYEQYF. DNA of the CDR3: TGTGCCAGCAGCTTAACCGTCTGGCTAGGCTTATACGAGCAGTACTTC.

The chain uses TRBV5-6 and TRBJ2-5; D is unclear. Deletions cut 0 bases from V and 0 bases from J, with 9 bases between. Germline V lookup: CDR1 SGHDT, CDR2 YYEEEE. The CDR3 consists of 15 residues. As DNA, the CDR3 is TGTGCCAGCAGCTTGGCCGCGCAGGACCAAGAGACCCAGTACTTC. Protein sequence: CASSLAAQDQETQYF.

The gene calls are TRBV20-1 and TRBJ1-2; no definite D call. Between the trimmed V and J ends, which lost 6 bases and 10 bases, there was a span of 12 bases. The germline gives CDR1 DFQATT, CDR2 SNEGSKA (reference sequence). This CDR3 has 10 residues. Here the CDR3 DNA reads TGCAGTGCCCCCACTGCGGTCTACACCTTC. Amino acid sequence: CSAPTAVYTF.

The chain couples TRBV9 to TRBJ2-3, with a tentative D call TRBD2 (6 bases). V lost 3 bases to trimming and J lost 1 base, with 12 bases between them. Germline lookup yields CDR1 SGDLS and CDR2 YYNGEE. This CDR3 comprises 15 residues. In DNA form, the CDR3 reads TGTGCCAGCAGCGCGCCTAGCGCCGGCACAGATACGCAGTATTTT. Translation: CASSAPSAGTDTQYF.

This chain uses TRBV5-1 with TRBJ1-6, with TRBD1 identical over 8 bases. CDR1 is SGHRS, CDR2 YFSETQ, per germline. The CDR3 runs 13 residues. V dropped 0 bases and J dropped 13; count of bases not matched to a gene: 3. The CDR3 protein is CASSLVPGGPLHF. The DNA for the CDR3 is TGCGCCAGCAGCTTGGTTCCAGGGGGCCCCCTCCACTTT. The variable domain in full, completed from reference TRBV5-1 and TRBJ1-6, reads KAGVTQTPRYLIKTRGQQVTLSCSPISGHRSVSWYQQTPGQGLQFLFEYFSETQRNKGNFPGRFSGRQFSNSRSEMNVSTLELGDSALYLCASSLVPGGPLHFGNGTRLTVT.

The chain couples TRBV5-5 to TRBJ1-1; D gene uncertain. Per the germline V gene, CDR1 is SGHKS and CDR2 is YYEKEE (reference sequence). This CDR3 comprises 13 residues. Between the trimmed V and J ends, which lost 2 bases and 1 base, there was a span of 6 bases. The CDR3 DNA is TGTGCCAGCAGCTTACAAAAGAACACTGAAGCTTTCTTT. Protein sequence: CASSLQKNTEAFF.

V gene TRBV5-5 combines with J gene TRBJ2-7, with D tentatively TRBD1 (6 bases). The CDR3 runs 16 residues. The V end lost 4 bases, the J end lost 4 bases, and 21 bases lay between the germline ends. Germline V gives CDR1 SGHKS, CDR2 YYEKEE (reference sequence). For the CDR3, the DNA is TGTGCCAGCAGCGTTTCCTGGACCTGGGGGCGATACGAGCAGTACTTC. Amino acid sequence: CASSVSWTWGRYEQYF.

The chain carries TRBV11-2 and TRBJ1-6, with 9 nucleotides matching TRBD1. Germline lookup yields CDR1 SGHAT and CDR2 FQNNGV. V lost 5 bases to trimming and J lost 10 bases; unmatched junction nucleotides: 9. This CDR3 has 15 residues. DNA of the CDR3: TGTGCCAGCAGCCAGACGGGACAGGGCCGCTCACCCCTCCACTTT. It is translated as CASSQTGQGRSPLHF.

The rearrangement links TRBV12-2 to TRBJ1-1; the table names TRBD1, a call not compared with the DNA. TRBV12-2 is tagged as a pseudogene. This CDR3 is 11 amino acids long. The CDR3, as DNA: TGTGCAAGTCGCCACCGGGACAGGGGGTTCTTT. It codes for CASRHRDRGFF.

The chain joins TRBV18 to TRBJ1-6, with TRBD1 identical over 9 bases. Germline V gene data show CDR1 as KGHSH and CDR2 as LQKENI. The CDR3 runs to 17 residues. Trimming took 1 base from V and 5 from J; bases not matched to a gene: 6. Here the CDR3 reads CASSPRGQGRDNSPLHF. The DNA of the CDR3 is TGTGCCAGCTCACCACGGGGACAGGGTCGGGATAATTCACCCCTCCACTTT.

The chain couples TRBV7-9 to TRBJ2-1; 9 nucleotides align to TRBD2. Losses at the gene ends were 1 base for V and 8 bases for J; bases not matched to a gene: 9. The germline gives CDR1 SEHNR, CDR2 FQNEAQ (reference sequence). The CDR3 consists of 16 residues. In nucleotides, the CDR3 is TGTGCCAGCAGCTTAGAAGGCCTAGCGGGATACTATGAGCAGTTCTTC. Translated: CASSLEGLAGYYEQFF.

The chain couples TRBV4-1 to TRBJ1-1; TRBD1 is a possible D gene (6 bases). V gave up 7 bases and J gave up 3 bases, with 21 bases separating them. Germline CDR1 and CDR2: MGHRA and YSYEKL. This CDR3 has 16 residues. CDR3 bases: TGCGCCAGCAAAACAAGGGGGGGGGCCAGTGACACTGAAGCTTTCTTT. Translating gives CASKTRGGASDTEAFF.